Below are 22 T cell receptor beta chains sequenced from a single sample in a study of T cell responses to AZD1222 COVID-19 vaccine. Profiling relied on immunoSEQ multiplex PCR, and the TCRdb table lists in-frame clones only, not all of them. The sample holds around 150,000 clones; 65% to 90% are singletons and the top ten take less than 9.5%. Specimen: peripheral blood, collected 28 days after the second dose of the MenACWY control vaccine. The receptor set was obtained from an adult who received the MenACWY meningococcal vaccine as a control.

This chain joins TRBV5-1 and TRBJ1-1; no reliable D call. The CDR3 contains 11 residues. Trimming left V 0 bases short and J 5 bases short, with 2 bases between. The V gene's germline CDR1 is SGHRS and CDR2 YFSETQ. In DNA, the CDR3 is TGCGCCAGCAGCTTGGGAACTGAAGCTTTCTTT. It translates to CASSLGTEAFF.

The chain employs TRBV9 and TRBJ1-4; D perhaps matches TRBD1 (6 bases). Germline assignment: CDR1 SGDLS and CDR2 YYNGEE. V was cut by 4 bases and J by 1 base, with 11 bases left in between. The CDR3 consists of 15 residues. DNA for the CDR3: TGTGCCAGCAGCCGAGGACAGTTAACTAATGAAAAACTGTTTTTT. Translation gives CASSRGQLTNEKLFF.

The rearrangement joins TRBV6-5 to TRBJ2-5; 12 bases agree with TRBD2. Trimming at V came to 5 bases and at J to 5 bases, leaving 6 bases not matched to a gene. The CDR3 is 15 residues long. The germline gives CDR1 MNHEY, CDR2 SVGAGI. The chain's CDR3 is CASSLRLAGEETQYF. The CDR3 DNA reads TGTGCCAGCAGTCTTCGACTAGCGGGGGAGGAGACCCAGTACTTC.

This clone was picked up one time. CDR3 loop: CASSLNSRDNEQFF. The DNA for the CDR3 is TGCGCCAGCAGCTTGAATTCCAGGGACAATGAGCAGTTCTTC. The chain has TRBV5-1 and TRBJ2-1; TRBD1 is a possible D gene (5 bases). V was clipped by 1 base and J by 5 bases, with 10 bases between them. CDR1 and CDR2 (germline): SGHRS, YFSETQ. The CDR3 sequence is 14 residues long. The whole variable domain, remainder taken from reference TRBV5-1 and TRBJ2-1, is KAGVTQTPRYLIKTRGQQVTLSCSPISGHRSVSWYQQTPGQGLQFLFEYFSETQRNKGNFPGRFSGRQFSNSRSEMNVSTLELGDSALYLCASSLNSRDNEQFFGPGTRLTVL.

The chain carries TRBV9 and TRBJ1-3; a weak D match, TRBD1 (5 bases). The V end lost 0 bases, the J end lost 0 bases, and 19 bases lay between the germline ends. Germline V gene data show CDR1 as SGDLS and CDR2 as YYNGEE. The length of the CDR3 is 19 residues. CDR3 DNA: TGTGCCAGCAGCGTAGAGTTGCGGGGCAGCCACTACTCTGGAAACACCATATATTTT. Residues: CASSVELRGSHYSGNTIYF.

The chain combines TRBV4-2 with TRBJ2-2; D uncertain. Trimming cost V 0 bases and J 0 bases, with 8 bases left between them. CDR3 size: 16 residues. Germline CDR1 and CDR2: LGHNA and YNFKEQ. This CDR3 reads CASSQDPPSNTGELFF. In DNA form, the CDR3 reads TGTGCCAGCAGCCAAGATCCCCCATCGAACACCGGGGAGCTGTTTTTT.

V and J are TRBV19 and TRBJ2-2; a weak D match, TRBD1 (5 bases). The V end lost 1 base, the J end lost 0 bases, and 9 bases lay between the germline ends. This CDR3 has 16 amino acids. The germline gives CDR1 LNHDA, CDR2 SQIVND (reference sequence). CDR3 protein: CASSIGQITNTGELFF. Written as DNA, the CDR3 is TGTGCCAGTAGTATAGGACAGATAACGAACACCGGGGAGCTGTTTTTT.

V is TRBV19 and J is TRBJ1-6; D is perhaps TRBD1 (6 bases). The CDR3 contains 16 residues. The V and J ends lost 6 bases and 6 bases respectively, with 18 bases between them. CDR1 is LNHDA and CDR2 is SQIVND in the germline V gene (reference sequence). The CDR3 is CASRPNTGSGNSPLHF. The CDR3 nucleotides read TGTGCCAGTAGGCCTAATACAGGGTCTGGTAATTCACCCCTCCACTTT. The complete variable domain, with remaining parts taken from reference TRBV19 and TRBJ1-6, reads DGGITQSPKYLFRKEGQNVTLSCEQNLNHDAMYWYRQDPGQGLRLIYYSQIVNDFQKGDIAEGYSVSREKKESFPLTVTSAQKNPTAFYLCASRPNTGSGNSPLHFGNGTRLTVT.

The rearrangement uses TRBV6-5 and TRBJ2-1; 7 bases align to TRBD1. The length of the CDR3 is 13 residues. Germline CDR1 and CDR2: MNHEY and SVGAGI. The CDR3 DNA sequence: TGTGCGATCAGGGACAGATATTACAATGAGCAGTTCTTC. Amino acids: CAIRDRYYNEQFF.

CDR3 DNA: TGTGCCAGCAGCCCGACCCGGGCAACTAATGAAAAACTGTTTTTT. It specifies CASSPTRATNEKLFF. The chain uses TRBV5-4 and TRBJ1-4; D is unresolved. The CDR3 runs 15 residues. V lost 4 bases and J 0 bases, leaving 10 bases between the germline ends. Looked up from germline, CDR1 is SGHNT and CDR2 is YYREEE (reference sequence).

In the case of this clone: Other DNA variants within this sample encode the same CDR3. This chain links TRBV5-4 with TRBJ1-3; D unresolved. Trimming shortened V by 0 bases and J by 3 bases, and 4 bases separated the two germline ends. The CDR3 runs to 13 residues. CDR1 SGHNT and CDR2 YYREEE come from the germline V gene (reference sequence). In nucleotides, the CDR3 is TGTGCCAGCAGCTTGGTTGGTGGAAACACCATATATTTT. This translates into CASSLVGGNTIYF. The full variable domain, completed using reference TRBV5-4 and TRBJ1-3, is ETGVTQSPTHLIKTRGQQVTLRCSSQSGHNTVSWYQQALGQGPQFIFQYYREEENGRGNFPPRFSGLQFPNYSSELNVNALELDDSALYLCASSLVGGNTIYFGEGSWLTVV.

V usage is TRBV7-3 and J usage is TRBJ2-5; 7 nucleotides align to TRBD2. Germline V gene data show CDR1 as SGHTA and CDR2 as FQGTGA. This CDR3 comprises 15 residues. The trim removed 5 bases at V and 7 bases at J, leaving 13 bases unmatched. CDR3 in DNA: TGTGCCAGCAGCCAATCCGGCGGGAGCGTAGGGACCCAGTACTTC. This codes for CASSQSGGSVGTQYF.

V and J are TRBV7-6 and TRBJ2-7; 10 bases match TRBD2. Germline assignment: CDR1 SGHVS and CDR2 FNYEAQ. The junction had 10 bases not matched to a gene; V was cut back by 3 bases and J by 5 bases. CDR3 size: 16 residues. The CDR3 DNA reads TGTGCCAGCAGCTTGACGGGGACTAGCGTTCCCCACGAGCAGTACTTC. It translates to CASSLTGTSVPHEQYF.

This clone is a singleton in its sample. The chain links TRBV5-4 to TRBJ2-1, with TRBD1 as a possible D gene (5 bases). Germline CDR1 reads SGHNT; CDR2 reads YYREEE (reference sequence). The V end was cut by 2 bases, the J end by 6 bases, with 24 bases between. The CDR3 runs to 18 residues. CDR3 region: CASSFKIAGQSLINEQFF. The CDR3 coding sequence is TGTGCCAGCAGCTTTAAGATCGCAGGACAAAGCTTGATCAATGAGCAGTTCTTC.

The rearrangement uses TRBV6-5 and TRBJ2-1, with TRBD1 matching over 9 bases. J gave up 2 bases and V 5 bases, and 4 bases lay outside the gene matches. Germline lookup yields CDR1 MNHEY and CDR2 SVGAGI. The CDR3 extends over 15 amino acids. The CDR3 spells CASSKGQGPYNEQFF. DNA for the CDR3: TGTGCCAGCAGTAAGGGACAGGGACCCTACAATGAGCAGTTCTTC.

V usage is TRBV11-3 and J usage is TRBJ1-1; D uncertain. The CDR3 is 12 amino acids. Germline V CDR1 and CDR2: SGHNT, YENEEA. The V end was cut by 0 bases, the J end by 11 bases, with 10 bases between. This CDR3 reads CASSLEARGAFF. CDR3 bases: TGTGCCAGCAGCTTAGAGGCCAGAGGGGCTTTCTTT.

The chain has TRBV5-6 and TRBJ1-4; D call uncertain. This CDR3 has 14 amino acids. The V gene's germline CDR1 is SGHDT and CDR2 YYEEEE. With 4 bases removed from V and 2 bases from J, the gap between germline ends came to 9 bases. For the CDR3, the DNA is TGTGCCAGCAGCGTGGACCCCACTAATGAAAAACTGTTTTTT. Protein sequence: CASSVDPTNEKLFF.

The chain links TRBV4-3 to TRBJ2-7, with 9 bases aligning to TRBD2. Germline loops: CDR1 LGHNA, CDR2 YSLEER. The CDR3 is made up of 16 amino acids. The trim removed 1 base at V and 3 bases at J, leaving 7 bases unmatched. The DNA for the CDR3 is TGCGCCAGCAGCCAAGTTATAGCGGGAGATTACTACGAGCAGTACTTC. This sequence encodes CASSQVIAGDYYEQYF.

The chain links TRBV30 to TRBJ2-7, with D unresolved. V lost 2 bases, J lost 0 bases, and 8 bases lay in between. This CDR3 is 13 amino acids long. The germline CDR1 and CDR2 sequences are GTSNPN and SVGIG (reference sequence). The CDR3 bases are TGTGCCTGGAGTCCAAGTTTCTCCTACGAGCAGTACTTC. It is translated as CAWSPSFSYEQYF.

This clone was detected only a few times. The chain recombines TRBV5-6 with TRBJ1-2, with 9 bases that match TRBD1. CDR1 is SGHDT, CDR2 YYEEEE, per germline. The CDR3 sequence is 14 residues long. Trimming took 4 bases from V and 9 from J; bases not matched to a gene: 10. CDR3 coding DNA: TGTGCCAGCAGCACCCGGGACAGGGAAGGACGCTACACCTTC. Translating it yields CASSTRDREGRYTF.

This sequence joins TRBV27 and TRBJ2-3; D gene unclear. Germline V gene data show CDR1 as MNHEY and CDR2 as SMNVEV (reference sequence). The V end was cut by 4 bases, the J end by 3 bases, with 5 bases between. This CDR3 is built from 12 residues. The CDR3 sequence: CASSSRTDTQYF. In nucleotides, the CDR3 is TGTGCCAGCAGTTCAAGAACAGATACGCAGTATTTT.

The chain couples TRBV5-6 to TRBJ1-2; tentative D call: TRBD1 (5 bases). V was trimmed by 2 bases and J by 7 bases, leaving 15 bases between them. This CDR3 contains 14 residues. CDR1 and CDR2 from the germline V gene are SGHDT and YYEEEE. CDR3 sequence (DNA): TGTGCCAGCAGCTTCTCATTGACAGCGGGTGGCTACACCTTC. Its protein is CASSFSLTAGGYTF.